The entry below describes one T cell receptor beta chain. Its antigen is currently unknown. The CDR3 loop spans 15 amino acids. Per germline, CDR1 SGHDT and CDR2 YYEEEE. V lost 4 bases to trimming and J lost 0 bases; unmatched junction nucleotides: 0. This specimen belongs to a study of T cell clones after liver transplantation. For the study at large: Samples came from ITN030ST, which attempted immunosuppression withdrawal within 2 years of liver transplantation. Post-transplant blood was tracked for graft-donor-reactive T cell clones identified in a pre-transplant mixed lymphocyte reaction.

Study-wide findings and caveats: Post-transplant, graft-donor-reactive CD4 TCRbeta sequences in blood dropped significantly in 5 of 8 subjects. A larger donor-reactive than third-party decline suggested partial antigen-specific deletion.

This table comes from immunoSEQ multiplex PCR, and its TCRdb copy is limited to in-frame clones, with some not included. The sample lists about 75,000 clones; around 80% were seen once. The sample was CD4+ T cells from blood, taken about 50 months after liver transplant. The sequence came from a human patient who received a liver transplant. These T cells may partly come from the graft donor. This chain connects TRBV5-6 to TRBJ2-3; 12 positions match TRBD2. The CDR3 DNA follows: TGTGCCAGCAGCGGACTAGCGGGGAGCACAGATACGCAGTATTTT. It codes for CASSGLAGSTDTQYF.